These T cell receptor beta chains were read from a single sample in a study of CD8 T cells in ankylosing spondylitis. In TCRdb, the 5' RACE reads were re-called with MiXCR into one record per CDR3 protein. Of about 35,000 distinct CDR3 sequences listed, approximately 10% are singletons. The sequenced material came from blood, either unsorted or a sorted T cell fraction (not recorded which). These receptors were taken from a male donor with ankylosing spondylitis or in good health (not recorded which). The CDR3 runs from the conserved cysteine through the conserved F or W. The D gene is left open where the match is weak. Clone size is not always given. Where it is, it says once, few, many or a class for expanded clones.

j_gene | d_gene | abundance | v_gene | CDR3aa | CDR3nt
TRBJ2-3 | . | many | TRBV7-9 | CASSPPASSTDTQYF | TGTGCCAGCAGTCCTCCGGCCTCTAGCACAGATACGCAGTATTTT
TRBJ2-1 | TRBD2 | few | TRBV20-1 | CSAQRERKYNEQFF | TGCAGTGCTCAGCGGGAGAGGAAGTACAATGAGCAGTTCTTC
TRBJ2-2 | . | many | TRBV20-1 | CSAAGTTNTGELFF | TGCAGTGCTGCCGGGACAACGAACACCGGGGAGCTGTTTTTT
TRBJ2-1 | . | many | TRBV5-1 | CASSQTPHNEQFF | TGCGCCAGCAGCCAAACCCCCCACAATGAGCAGTTCTTC
TRBJ1-1 | . | . | TRBV27 | CASGAFCGDTEAFF | TGTGCCAGCGGTGCCTTCTGCGGTGACACTGAAGCTTTCTTT
TRBJ1-1 | . | few | TRBV29-1 | CSVVLVNTEAFF | TGCAGCGTTGTTTTGGTGAACACTGAAGCTTTCTTT
TRBJ2-2 | . | . | TRBV11-3 | CASSSDSNTGELFF | TGTGCCAGCAGCTCGGACAGCAACACCGGGGAGCTGTTTTTT
TRBJ2-2 | . | many | TRBV6-5 | CASSYSGVLATVDTGELFF | TGTGCCAGCAGTTACTCGGGGGTCCTTGCGACCGTGGACACCGGGGAGCTGTTTTTT
TRBJ2-7 | TRBD1 | . | TRBV7-2 | CASTPRQGDYEQYF | TGTGCCAGCACCCCCCGACAGGGGGACTACGAGCAGTACTTC
TRBJ2-3 | . | many | TRBV11-2 | CASSLERVADTQYF | TGTGCCAGCAGCTTAGAAAGGGTTGCAGATACGCAGTATTTT
TRBJ2-7 | . | few | TRBV9 | CASSLPSYEQYF | TGTGCCAGCAGCCTCCCCTCCTACGAGCAGTACTTC
TRBJ1-6 | TRBD1 | many | TRBV7-3 | CASSVTGQGNSPLHF | TGTGCCAGCAGCGTCACGGGACAGGGGAATTCACCCCTCCACTTT
TRBJ2-5 | . | many | TRBV18 | CASSPVGQETQYF | TGTGCCAGCTCACCCGTTGGACAAGAGACCCAGTACTTC
TRBJ1-2 | . | many | TRBV5-1 | CASSSGGGTNYGYTF | TGCGCCAGCAGCAGCGGGGGGGGGACTAACTATGGCTACACCTTC
TRBJ2-7 | TRBD1 | many | TRBV20-1 | CSARDRDRVISYEQYF | TGCAGTGCTAGAGATCGGGACAGAGTTATCTCCTACGAGCAGTACTTC
TRBJ2-3 | . | many | TRBV25-1 | CASSEGRTADTQYF | TGTGCCAGCAGCGAGGGGCGCACAGCAGATACGCAGTATTTT
TRBJ1-6 | . | many | TRBV6-5 | CASSYSDRGYNSPLHF | TGTGCCAGCAGTTACTCGGACCGGGGTTATAATTCACCCCTCCACTTT
TRBJ2-1 | . | many | TRBV27 | CASSLSGGYNEQFF | TGTGCCAGCAGTTTGTCAGGTGGATACAATGAGCAGTTCTTC
TRBJ2-7 | . | many | TRBV5-4 | CASSPGASPYEQYF | TGTGCCAGCAGTCCTGGTGCGTCCCCCTACGAGCAGTACTTC
TRBJ2-3 | TRBD2 | many | TRBV7-8 | CASSEQGLAGLDTQYF | TGTGCCAGCAGCGAACAGGGACTAGCGGGACTAGATACGCAGTATTTT
TRBJ2-4 | TRBD1 | many | TRBV6-4 | CASSDSEDRELAKNIQYF | TGTGCCAGCAGTGACTCGGAGGACAGGGAACTAGCCAAAAACATTCAGTACTTC
TRBJ2-7 | TRBD1 | many | TRBV10-3 | CATRDSYEQYF | TGTGCCACCAGGGACAGCTACGAGCAGTACTTC
TRBJ1-1 | . | many | TRBV5-1 | CASSPGWYLTEAFF | TGCGCCAGCAGCCCGGGTTGGTACCTCACTGAAGCTTTCTTT
TRBJ2-5 | . | many | TRBV20-1 | CSAREGLRETQYF | TGCAGTGCTAGAGAGGGACTTCGGGAGACCCAGTACTTC
TRBJ1-4 | . | many | TRBV16 | CASSRTGSNEKLFF | TGTGCCAGCAGCCGCACGGGTTCAAATGAAAAACTGTTTTTT
TRBJ2-2 | . | many | TRBV12-3/TRBV12-4 | CASSPPTIGGVGAGELFF | TGTGCCAGCAGCCCACCCACCATCGGAGGGGTGGGGGCCGGGGAGCTGTTTTTT
TRBJ1-1 | . | many | TRBV4-3 | CASSLGGPNTEAFF | TGCGCCAGCAGCCTCGGAGGCCCGAACACTGAAGCTTTCTTT
TRBJ2-7 | . | many | TRBV7-8 | CASSPSRDSYEQYF | TGTGCCAGCAGCCCTAGCAGGGACTCCTACGAGCAGTACTTC
TRBJ1-4 | TRBD1 | few | TRBV10-3 | CAISPTGKDEKLFF | TGTGCCATCAGCCCGACAGGGAAGGATGAAAAACTGTTTTTT
TRBJ2-6 | . | medium-sized | TRBV4-1 | CASSSPPGTGANVLTF | TGCGCCAGCAGCTCACCCCCGGGAACTGGGGCCAACGTCCTGACTTTC
TRBJ2-3 | . | many | TRBV7-2 | CASSFGFTDTQYF | TGTGCCAGCAGCTTTGGGTTCACAGATACGCAGTATTTT
TRBJ1-4 | TRBD1 | many | TRBV4-2 | CASSQDTARTGATLFF | TGTGCCAGCAGCCAAGATACGGCCCGGACAGGGGCGACGCTGTTTTTT
TRBJ2-1 | . | many | TRBV28 | CASRPGSSYNEQFF | TGTGCCAGCAGGCCTGGGAGCTCCTACAATGAGCAGTTCTTC
TRBJ1-6 | . | many | TRBV5-5 | CASSNPGQPSSYNSPLHF | TGTGCCAGCAGCAACCCCGGACAGCCGAGCTCCTATAATTCACCCCTCCACTTT
TRBJ2-1 | TRBD2 | many | TRBV11-2 | CASSLRGDRSYNEQFF | TGTGCCAGCAGCTTACGGGGGGACCGCTCCTACAATGAGCAGTTCTTC
TRBJ2-1 | . | . | TRBV20-1 | CSVWGEPTGSYNEQFF | TGCAGTGTCTGGGGGGAGCCCACGGGCTCCTACAATGAGCAGTTCTTC
TRBJ1-2 | . | many | TRBV11-2 | CASSPRDDYGYTF | TGTGCCAGCAGCCCCCGGGACGACTATGGCTACACCTTC
TRBJ2-2 | TRBD1 | many | TRBV4-1 | CASSPTRGKNTGELFF | TGCGCCAGCAGCCCAACCAGGGGGAAGAACACCGGGGAGCTGTTTTTT
TRBJ2-3 | TRBD2 | . | TRBV4-2 | CASSGTGTSGRNTDTQYF | TGTGCCAGCAGCGGAACCGGGACTAGCGGGAGAAACACAGATACGCAGTATTTT
TRBJ2-5 | TRBD2 | few | TRBV28 | CASGEGPEETQYF | TGTGCCAGCGGGGAGGGACCCGAAGAGACCCAGTACTTC
TRBJ2-3 | . | many | TRBV5-6 | CASSYRRTDTQYF | TGTGCCAGCAGCTACAGAAGAACAGATACGCAGTATTTT
TRBJ2-7 | TRBD1 | many | TRBV10-3 | CAISGGEVVEYEQYF | TGTGCCATCTCAGGGGGCGAAGTAGTAGAGTACGAGCAGTACTTC
TRBJ2-7 | . | few | TRBV2 | CASREKWAAYEQYF | TGTGCCAGCAGAGAGAAATGGGCGGCCTACGAGCAGTACTTC
TRBJ2-7 | TRBD1 | many | TRBV5-5 | CASSLVGQAPHSYEQYF | TGTGCCAGCAGCTTGGTGGGACAGGCCCCGCACTCCTACGAGCAGTACTTC
TRBJ1-1 | TRBD1 | many | TRBV20-1 | CSATQRGQGGGTEAFF | TGCAGTGCTACCCAGAGGGGACAGGGGGGAGGCACTGAAGCTTTCTTT
TRBJ2-3 | . | . | TRBV6-5 | CASSYRASTDTQYF | TGTGCCAGCAGTTACAGGGCCTCCACAGATACGCAGTATTTT
TRBJ1-1 | . | many | TRBV20-1 | CSAAGDTEAFF | TGCAGTGCCGCCGGGGACACTGAAGCTTTCTTT
TRBJ1-5 | TRBD1 | many | TRBV12-3/TRBV12-4 | CASSRGTGIGNQPQHF | TGTGCCAGCAGTAGGGGGACAGGGATAGGCAATCAGCCCCAGCATTTT
TRBJ2-7 | . | many | TRBV27 | CASSTQAAYEQYF | TGTGCCAGCAGCACACAGGCCGCCTACGAGCAGTACTTC
TRBJ2-5 | . | many | TRBV5-1 | CASSLSQETQYF | TGCGCCAGCAGCTTGAGCCAAGAGACCCAGTACTTC
TRBJ2-5 | . | . | TRBV5-1 | CASSLEVGKGTQYF | TGCGCCAGCAGCTTGGAAGTAGGGAAGGGAACCCAGTACTTC